The sequence of this T cell receptor beta chain was determined in a study of shared clonotypes between healthy human individuals. Whole-study context: The donor pool was made up of two women and a few men aged 18 to 49. Points from the study as a whole: Owing to a small donor count, the genetic and exposure-history diversity represented was limited. Only blood was sampled, and tissue TCR repertoires likely differ from blood ones.

Assay execution took place at the deep level. Some clones are missing from TCRdb's copy, which holds only in-frame ones; the method was immunoSEQ multiplex PCR. Here the sample spans about 490,000 clones, 60% to 80% being singletons. This clone was found once. Its specificity is unknown. Germline V gives CDR1 ENHRY, CDR2 SYGVKD. Unmatched junction bases numbered 16, after V lost 0 bases and J lost 8 bases. The CDR3 consists of 18 residues. This sequence joins TRBV10-3 and TRBJ1-3; 7 bases agree with TRBD1. Source material: PBMCs. This sequence was found in a woman in her forties in good health. Some clones in this sample may be carry-over from other donors' samples. The CDR3 is CAISESLVLRQGKDTIYF. In DNA, the CDR3 is TGTGCCATCAGTGAGTCCCTAGTCCTCCGACAGGGTAAAGACACCATATATTTT.